A selection of T cell receptor beta chains follows, all from one sample in a study of blood T cell repertoires in COVID-19. The method was immunoSEQ multiplex PCR; TCRdb's version includes in-frame clones alone and lacks a portion of them. Among 60,000 to 85,000 clones listed, more than 70% were seen once. The sample consisted of peripheral blood. The receptors originated from a woman in her sixties or seventies with acute or convalescent COVID-19. Each CDR3 is given with its conserved first and last residue. A D gene is named only where the DNA matches it firmly. Clone sizes are given selectively: once, few, many, or a class where the clone is expanded.

V gene: TRBV13; J gene: TRBJ1-2; D gene: NA; clone size: NA; CDR3 protein: CASSLGLRQNANYGYTF; CDR3 DNA: TGTGCCAGCAGCTTAGGCCTGAGACAGAACGCTAACTATGGCTACACCTTC
V gene: TRBV5-6; J gene: TRBJ1-2; D gene: TRBD1; clone size: NA; CDR3 protein: CASSSPQGSGYGYTF; CDR3 DNA: TGTGCCAGCAGCTCACCACAGGGGAGTGGCTATGGCTACACCTTC
V gene: TRBV27; J gene: TRBJ2-7; D gene: TRBD1; clone size: NA; CDR3 protein: CASSLRTGDRYEQYF; CDR3 DNA: TGTGCCAGCAGTTTAAGGACAGGAGACCGCTACGAGCAGTACTTC
V gene: TRBV6-4; J gene: TRBJ2-3; D gene: TRBD2; clone size: NA; CDR3 protein: CASSTGTSGGTETQYF; CDR3 DNA: TGTGCCAGCAGCACCGGGACTAGCGGGGGGACTGAGACGCAGTATTTT
V gene: TRBV3-1/TRBV3-2; J gene: TRBJ2-7; D gene: NA; clone size: NA; CDR3 protein: CASSRGSSYEQYF; CDR3 DNA: TGTGCCAGCAGCAGGGGGAGCTCCTACGAGCAGTACTTC
V gene: TRBV3-1/TRBV3-2; J gene: TRBJ1-2; D gene: NA; clone size: NA; CDR3 protein: CASSQEATTSRSGYTF; CDR3 DNA: TGTGCCAGCAGCCAAGAAGCGACCACCTCGAGAAGTGGCTACACCTTC
V gene: TRBV3-1/TRBV3-2; J gene: TRBJ1-5; D gene: TRBD1; clone size: NA; CDR3 protein: CASSQDFKATGNQPQHF; CDR3 DNA: TGTGCCAGCAGCCAAGATTTCAAGGCGACAGGGAATCAGCCCCAGCATTTT
V gene: TRBV14; J gene: TRBJ2-1; D gene: NA; clone size: many; CDR3 protein: CASSPLGVVQFF; CDR3 DNA: TGTGCCAGCAGCCCGTTGGGCGTGGTGCAGTTCTTC
V gene: TRBV29-1; J gene: TRBJ2-2; D gene: TRBD1; clone size: NA; CDR3 protein: CSVSPGQGLTGELFF; CDR3 DNA: TGCAGCGTTTCACCGGGACAGGGTTTAACTGGGGAGCTGTTTTTT
V gene: TRBV7-2; J gene: TRBJ2-3; D gene: TRBD2; clone size: NA; CDR3 protein: CASSFIPTGGITDTQYF; CDR3 DNA: TGTGCCAGCAGCTTTATCCCTACGGGGGGGATCACAGATACGCAGTATTTT
V gene: TRBV29-1; J gene: TRBJ1-2; D gene: TRBD1; clone size: NA; CDR3 protein: CSAGQGMGYGYTF; CDR3 DNA: TGCAGCGCAGGACAGGGAATGGGGTATGGCTACACCTTC
V gene: TRBV7-9; J gene: TRBJ1-4; D gene: NA; clone size: once; CDR3 protein: CASSLRVSGEKLFF; CDR3 DNA: TGTGCCAGCAGCTTGAGGGTATCCGGTGAAAAACTGTTTTTT
V gene: TRBV5-1; J gene: TRBJ1-1; D gene: NA; clone size: NA; CDR3 protein: CASSLDGEAFF; CDR3 DNA: TGCGCCAGCAGCTTGGACGGTGAAGCTTTCTTT
V gene: TRBV25-1; J gene: TRBJ2-2; D gene: TRBD1; clone size: medium-sized; CDR3 protein: CASSEWKTGPNTGELFF; CDR3 DNA: TGTGCCAGCAGTGAATGGAAGACAGGGCCCAACACCGGGGAGCTGTTTTTT
V gene: TRBV28; J gene: TRBJ1-1; D gene: TRBD1; clone size: NA; CDR3 protein: CASGTGPTEAFF; CDR3 DNA: TGTGCCAGCGGGACAGGGCCCACTGAAGCTTTCTTT
V gene: TRBV7-9; J gene: TRBJ2-3; D gene: NA; clone size: once; CDR3 protein: CASAWAGASTDTQYF; CDR3 DNA: TGTGCCAGCGCCTGGGCAGGGGCGAGCACAGATACGCAGTATTTT
V gene: TRBV6-5; J gene: TRBJ1-1; D gene: NA; clone size: NA; CDR3 protein: CATHETGITEAFF; CDR3 DNA: TGTGCCACACATGAGACGGGGATCACTGAAGCTTTCTTT
V gene: TRBV6-2/TRBV6-3; J gene: TRBJ2-7; D gene: TRBD1; clone size: NA; CDR3 protein: CASSYALGTGGSYEQYF; CDR3 DNA: TGTGCCAGCAGTTACGCCCTCGGGACAGGGGGCAGCTACGAGCAGTACTTC
V gene: TRBV19; J gene: TRBJ2-1; D gene: NA; clone size: few; CDR3 protein: CASRIPGYDEQFF; CDR3 DNA: TGTGCCAGTAGAATACCGGGGTACGATGAGCAGTTCTTC
V gene: TRBV14; J gene: TRBJ1-6; D gene: NA; clone size: once; CDR3 protein: CASSQLGFRENSPLHF; CDR3 DNA: TGTGCCAGCAGCCAATTAGGTTTTCGGGAGAATTCACCCCTCCACTTT